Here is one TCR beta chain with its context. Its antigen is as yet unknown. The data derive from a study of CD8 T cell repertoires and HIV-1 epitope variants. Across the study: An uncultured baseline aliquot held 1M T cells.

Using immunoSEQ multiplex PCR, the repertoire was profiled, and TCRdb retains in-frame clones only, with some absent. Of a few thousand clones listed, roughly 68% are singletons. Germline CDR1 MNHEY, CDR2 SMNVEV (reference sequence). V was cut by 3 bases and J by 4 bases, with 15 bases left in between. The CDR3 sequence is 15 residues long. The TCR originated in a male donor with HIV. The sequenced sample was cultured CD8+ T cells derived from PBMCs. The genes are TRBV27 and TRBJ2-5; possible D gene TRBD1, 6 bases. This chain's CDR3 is CASSLSTGMGETQYF. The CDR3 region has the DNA TGTGCCAGCAGTTTGTCTACAGGGATGGGAGAGACCCAGTACTTC.